This TCR beta chain is from a study of OX40 agonist ivuxolimab in advanced cancers. Trimming left V 3 bases short and J 4 bases short, with 7 bases between. Looked up from germline, CDR1 is SGHNT and CDR2 is YYREEE (reference sequence). This CDR3 is 12 amino acids long. Comments on this clone: Antigen: not known.

Study-wide findings and caveats: Among patients with partial responses at 0.1-3.0 mg/kg, clonal expansion was among the lowest.

The repertoire was sequenced with immunoSEQ multiplex PCR; TCRdb's copy has only in-frame clones and lacks some. The sample lists more than 55,000 clones; about 88% were seen once. Samples were taken at baseline and on day 1 of cycles 4 and 7. The sequence was collected from an adult with an advanced solid tumor such as melanoma, head and neck, liver or kidney cancer. The source was CD4+ or CD8+ T cells sorted from blood, collected in a trial of the OX40 agonist ivuxolimab. The chain is built from TRBV5-4 and TRBJ1-2; D is ambiguous. The CDR3, as DNA: TGTGCCAGCAGCTCCGGACCCTATGGCTACACCTTC. This gives the protein CASSSGPYGYTF. The whole variable domain, filled in from reference TRBV5-4 and TRBJ1-2, reads ETGVTQSPTHLIKTRGQQVTLRCSSQSGHNTVSWYQQALGQGPQFIFQYYREEENGRGNFPPRFSGLQFPNYSSELNVNALELDDSALYLCASSSGPYGYTFGSGTRLTVV.